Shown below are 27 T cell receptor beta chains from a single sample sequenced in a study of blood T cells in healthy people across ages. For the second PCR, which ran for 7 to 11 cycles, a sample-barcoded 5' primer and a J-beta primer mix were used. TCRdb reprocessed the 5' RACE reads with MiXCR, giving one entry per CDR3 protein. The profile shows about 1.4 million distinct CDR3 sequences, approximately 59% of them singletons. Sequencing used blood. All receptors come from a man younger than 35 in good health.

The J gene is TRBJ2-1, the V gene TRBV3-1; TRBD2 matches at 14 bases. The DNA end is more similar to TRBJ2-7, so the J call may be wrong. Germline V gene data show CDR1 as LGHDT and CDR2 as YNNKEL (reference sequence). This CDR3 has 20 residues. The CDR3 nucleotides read TGTGCCAGCAGCCAAGATCGGGGGACTAGCGGGAGTTTAGCCTACAATGAGCAGTACTTC. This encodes CASSQDRGTSGSLAYNEQYF.

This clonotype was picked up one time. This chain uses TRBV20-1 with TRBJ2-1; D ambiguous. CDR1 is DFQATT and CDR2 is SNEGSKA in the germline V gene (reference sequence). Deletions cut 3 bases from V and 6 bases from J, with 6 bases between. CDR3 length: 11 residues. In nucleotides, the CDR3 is TGCAGTGCTAGTTGGGGCAATGAGCAGTTCTTC. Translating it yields CSASWGNEQFF.

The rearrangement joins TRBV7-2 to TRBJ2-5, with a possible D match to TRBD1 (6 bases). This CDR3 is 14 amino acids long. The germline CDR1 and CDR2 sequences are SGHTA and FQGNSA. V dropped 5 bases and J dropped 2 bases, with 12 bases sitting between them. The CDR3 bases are TGTGCCAGCAGCCACGGGACAAAACAAGAGACCCAGTACTTC. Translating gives CASSHGTKQETQYF.

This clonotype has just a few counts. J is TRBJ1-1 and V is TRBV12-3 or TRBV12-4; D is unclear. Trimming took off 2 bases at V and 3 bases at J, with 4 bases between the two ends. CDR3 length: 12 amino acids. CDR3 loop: CASSLYDTEAFF. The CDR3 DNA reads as TGTGCCAGCAGTTTATATGACACTGAAGCTTTCTTT.

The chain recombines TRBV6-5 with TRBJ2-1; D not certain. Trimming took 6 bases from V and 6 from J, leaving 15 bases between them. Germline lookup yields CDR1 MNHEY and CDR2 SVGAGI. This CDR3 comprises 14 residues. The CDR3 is CASSRTRAVNEQFF. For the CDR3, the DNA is TGTGCCAGCAGCCGAACCCGGGCTGTCAATGAGCAGTTCTTC.

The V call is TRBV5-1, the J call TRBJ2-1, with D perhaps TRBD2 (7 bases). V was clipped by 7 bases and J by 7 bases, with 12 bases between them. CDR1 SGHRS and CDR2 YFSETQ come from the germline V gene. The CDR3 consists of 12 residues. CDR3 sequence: CASGGGRNEQFF. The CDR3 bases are TGCGCCAGCGGGGGGGGGCGGAATGAGCAGTTCTTC. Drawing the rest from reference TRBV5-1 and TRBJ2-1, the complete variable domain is KAGVTQTPRYLIKTRGQQVTLSCSPISGHRSVSWYQQTPGQGLQFLFEYFSETQRNKGNFPGRFSGRQFSNSRSEMNVSTLELGDSALYLCASGGGRNEQFFGPGTRLTVL.

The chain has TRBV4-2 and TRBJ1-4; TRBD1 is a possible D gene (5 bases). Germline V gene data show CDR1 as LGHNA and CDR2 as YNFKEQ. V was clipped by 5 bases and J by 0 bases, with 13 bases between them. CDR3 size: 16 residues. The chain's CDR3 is CASSTRQRPTNEKLFF. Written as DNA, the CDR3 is TGTGCCAGCAGCACTCGACAGAGACCAACTAATGAAAAACTGTTTTTT.

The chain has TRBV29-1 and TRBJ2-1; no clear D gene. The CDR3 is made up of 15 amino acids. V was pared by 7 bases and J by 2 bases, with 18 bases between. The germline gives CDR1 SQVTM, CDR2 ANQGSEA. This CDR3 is CSAALRSRPYNEQFF. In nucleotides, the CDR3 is TGCAGCGCCGCTTTACGATCCCGACCCTACAATGAGCAGTTCTTC.

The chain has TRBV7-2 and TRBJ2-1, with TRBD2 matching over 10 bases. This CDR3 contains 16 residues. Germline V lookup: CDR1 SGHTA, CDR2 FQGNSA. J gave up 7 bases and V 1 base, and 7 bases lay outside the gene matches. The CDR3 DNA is TGTGCCAGCAGCTTAGGGGGCGCTAGCGGGAGTAATGAGCAGTTCTTC. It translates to CASSLGGASGSNEQFF. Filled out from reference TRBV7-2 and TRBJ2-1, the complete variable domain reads GAGVSQSPSNKVTEKGKDVELRCDPISGHTALYWYRQSLGQGLEFLIYFQGNSAPDKSGLPSDRFSAERTGGSVSTLTIQRTQQEDSAVYLCASSLGGASGSNEQFFGPGTRLTVL.

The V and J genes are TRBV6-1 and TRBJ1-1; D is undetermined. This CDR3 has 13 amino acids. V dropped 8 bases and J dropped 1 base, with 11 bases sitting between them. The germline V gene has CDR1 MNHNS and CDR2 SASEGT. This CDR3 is CASALSENTEAFF. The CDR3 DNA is TGTGCCAGCGCTCTGTCGGAGAACACTGAAGCTTTCTTT.

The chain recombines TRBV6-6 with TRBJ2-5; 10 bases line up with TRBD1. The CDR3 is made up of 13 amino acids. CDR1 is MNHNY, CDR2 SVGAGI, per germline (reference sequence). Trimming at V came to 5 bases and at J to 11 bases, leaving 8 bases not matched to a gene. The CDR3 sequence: CASSGDRGWEQYF. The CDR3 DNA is TGTGCCAGCAGTGGGGACAGGGGTTGGGAGCAGTACTTC.

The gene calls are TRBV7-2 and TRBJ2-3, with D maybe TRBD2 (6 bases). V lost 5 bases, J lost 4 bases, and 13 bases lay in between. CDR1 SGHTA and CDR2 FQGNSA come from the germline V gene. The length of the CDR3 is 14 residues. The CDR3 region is CASSSKRASDTQYF. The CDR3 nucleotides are TGTGCCAGCAGCAGTAAGCGGGCTTCAGATACGCAGTATTTT.

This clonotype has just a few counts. The chain's CDR3 is CASSFQEGKQFF. The CDR3 nucleotides read TGCGCCAGCAGCTTCCAGGAGGGGAAGCAGTTCTTC. V usage is TRBV5-1 and J usage is TRBJ2-1, with a tentative D call TRBD2 (6 bases). Trimming pared 2 bases from V and 11 bases from J, leaving 11 bases between. This CDR3 is 12 amino acids long. Germline CDR1 reads SGHRS; CDR2 reads YFSETQ.

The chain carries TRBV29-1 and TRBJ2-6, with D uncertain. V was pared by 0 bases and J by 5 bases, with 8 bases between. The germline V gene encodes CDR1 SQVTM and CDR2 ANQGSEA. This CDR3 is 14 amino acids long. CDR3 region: CSVEDRRRANVLTF. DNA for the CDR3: TGCAGCGTTGAAGATCGACGGAGGGCCAACGTCCTGACTTTC.

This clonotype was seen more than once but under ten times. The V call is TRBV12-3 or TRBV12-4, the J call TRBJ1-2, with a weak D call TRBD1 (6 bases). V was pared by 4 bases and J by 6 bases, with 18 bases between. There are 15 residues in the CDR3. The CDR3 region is CASSSGFGGLDGYTF. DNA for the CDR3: TGTGCCAGCAGTTCAGGGTTTGGGGGCTTGGATGGCTACACCTTC.

CDR3 in DNA: TGTGCCAGCAGCCAGTTTTTCTCTAGCGGGAGGGCGAAATCTGACGAGCAGTTCTTC. Amino acid sequence: CASSQFFSSGRAKSDEQFF. This sequence joins TRBV9 and TRBJ2-1; 12 bases align to TRBD2. The length of the CDR3 is 19 residues. Germline CDR1 and CDR2: SGDLS and YYNGEE. Losses at the gene ends were 4 bases for V and 10 bases for J; bases not matched to a gene: 21. The full variable domain, rest sourced from reference TRBV9 and TRBJ2-1, is DSGVTQTPKHLITATGQRVTLRCSPRSGDLSVYWYQQSLDQGLQFLIQYYNGEERAKGNILERFSAQQFPDLHSELNLSSLELGDSALYFCASSQFFSSGRAKSDEQFFGPGTRLTVL.

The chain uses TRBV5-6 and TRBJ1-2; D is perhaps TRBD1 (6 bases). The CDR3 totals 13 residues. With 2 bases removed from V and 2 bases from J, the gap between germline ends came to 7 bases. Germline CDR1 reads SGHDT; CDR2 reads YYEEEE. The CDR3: CASSFQGNYGYTF. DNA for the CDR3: TGTGCCAGCAGCTTCCAGGGGAACTATGGCTACACCTTC.

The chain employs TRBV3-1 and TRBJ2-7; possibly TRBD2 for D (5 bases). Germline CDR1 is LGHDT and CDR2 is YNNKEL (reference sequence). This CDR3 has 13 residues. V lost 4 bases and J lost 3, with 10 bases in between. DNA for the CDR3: TGTGCCAGCAGCCCCCCAACTAGCTACGAGCAGTACTTC. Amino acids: CASSPPTSYEQYF.

DNA for the CDR3: TGCAGTGCTAACGGAAGGAGCAATCAGCCCCAGCATTTT. Translating it yields CSANGRSNQPQHF. The chain recombines TRBV20-1 with TRBJ1-5; D gene ambiguous. The CDR3 runs 13 residues. V lost 4 bases and J lost 1, with 8 bases in between. Germline V lookup: CDR1 DFQATT, CDR2 SNEGSKA (reference sequence).

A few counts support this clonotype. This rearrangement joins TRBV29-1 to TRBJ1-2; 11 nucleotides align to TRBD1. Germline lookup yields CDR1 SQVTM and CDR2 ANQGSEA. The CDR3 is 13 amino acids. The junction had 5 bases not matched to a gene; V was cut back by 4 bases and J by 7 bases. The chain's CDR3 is CSVAGQGASGYTF. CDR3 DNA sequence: TGCAGCGTTGCTGGACAGGGGGCGTCTGGCTACACCTTC.

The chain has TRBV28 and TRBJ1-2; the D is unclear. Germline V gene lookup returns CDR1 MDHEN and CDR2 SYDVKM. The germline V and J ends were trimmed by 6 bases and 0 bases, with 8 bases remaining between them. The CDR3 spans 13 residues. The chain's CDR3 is CASRAQPNYGYTF. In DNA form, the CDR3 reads TGTGCCAGCAGAGCACAGCCTAACTATGGCTACACCTTC.

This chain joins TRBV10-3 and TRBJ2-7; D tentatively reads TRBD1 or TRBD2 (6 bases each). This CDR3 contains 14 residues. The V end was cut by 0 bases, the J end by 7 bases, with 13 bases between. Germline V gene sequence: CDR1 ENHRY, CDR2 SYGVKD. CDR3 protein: CAISESGGLREQYF. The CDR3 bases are TGTGCCATCAGTGAGTCAGGGGGGTTGCGGGAGCAGTACTTC.

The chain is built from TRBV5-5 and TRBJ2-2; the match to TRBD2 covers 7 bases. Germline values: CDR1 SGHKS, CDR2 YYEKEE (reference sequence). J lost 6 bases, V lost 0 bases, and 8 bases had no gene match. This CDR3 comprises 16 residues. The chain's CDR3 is CASSLGLADPPGELFF. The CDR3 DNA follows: TGTGCCAGCAGCTTGGGACTAGCAGACCCTCCCGGGGAGCTGTTTTTT.

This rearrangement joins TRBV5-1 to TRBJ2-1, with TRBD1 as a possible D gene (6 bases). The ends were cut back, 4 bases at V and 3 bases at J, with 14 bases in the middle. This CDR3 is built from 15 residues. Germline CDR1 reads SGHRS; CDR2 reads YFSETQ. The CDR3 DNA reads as TGCGCCAGCAGCCCTTCGGGACATATCTACAATGAGCAGTTCTTC. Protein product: CASSPSGHIYNEQFF. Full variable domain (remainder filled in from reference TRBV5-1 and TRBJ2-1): KAGVTQTPRYLIKTRGQQVTLSCSPISGHRSVSWYQQTPGQGLQFLFEYFSETQRNKGNFPGRFSGRQFSNSRSEMNVSTLELGDSALYLCASSPSGHIYNEQFFGPGTRLTVL.

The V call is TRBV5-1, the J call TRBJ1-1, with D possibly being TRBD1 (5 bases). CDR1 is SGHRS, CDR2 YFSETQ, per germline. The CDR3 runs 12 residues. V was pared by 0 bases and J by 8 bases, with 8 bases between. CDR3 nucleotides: TGCGCCAGCAGCTTGGGGTACAGGGAAGCTTTCTTT. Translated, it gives CASSLGYREAFF.

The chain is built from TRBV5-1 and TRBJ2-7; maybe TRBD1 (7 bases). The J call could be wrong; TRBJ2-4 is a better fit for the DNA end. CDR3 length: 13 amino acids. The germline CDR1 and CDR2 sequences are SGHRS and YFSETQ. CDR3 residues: CASSVTGEAIQYF. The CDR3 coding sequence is TGCGCCAGCAGCGTCACAGGGGAGGCCATTCAGTACTTC.

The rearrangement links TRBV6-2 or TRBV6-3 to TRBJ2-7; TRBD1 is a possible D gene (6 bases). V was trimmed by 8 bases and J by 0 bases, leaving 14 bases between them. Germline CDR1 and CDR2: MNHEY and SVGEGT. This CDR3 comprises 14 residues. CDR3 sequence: CASGTRANSYEQYF. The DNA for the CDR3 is TGTGCCAGCGGGACAAGGGCGAACTCCTACGAGCAGTACTTC.